The present T cell receptor beta chain was sequenced within a study of shared clonotypes between healthy human individuals (dated by TCRdb to about 2020). With regard to the full study: A few men and a couple of women, aged 18 to 49 years, made up the cohort. For each donor, CD4 naive and CD4 memory were each given three plates, CD8 naive was given two plates, and CD8 memory was given one plate. The study deeply sequenced blood TCR repertoires of five healthy adults to estimate repertoire size and the extent of clonotype sharing between individuals. Different laboratories and diverse techniques were used to prepare libraries and sequence TCR repertoires, to increase sequencing depth and limit assay-specific biases. Between about 0.94 and 8.9 billion PBMCs per donor were obtained by leukapheresis.

Note on this clone: What antigen it recognizes has not been identified. One base away there is no much larger clone; base qualities are not given.

TCR CDR3 regions were amplified from genomic DNA by multiplex PCR using the deep immunoSEQ assay. Extracted genomic DNA from each cell subset was spread evenly across all wells of several immunoSEQ 96-well plates, with each plate serving as a replicate. For sorted subsets, about 200 ng genomic DNA, equal to about 30,000 T cell genomes, was loaded into each replicate PCR. Purified libraries were quantified with a Qubit 3.0 fluorometer, sized on a Bioanalyzer 2100, and re-quantified with the KAPA Library Quantification kit. Each immunoSEQ 96-well plate was sequenced on its own single-read 150-cycle Illumina NextSeq 550 flow cell. The source study handled its data this way. Because only junctional sequences without quality scores were contained in the immunoSEQ output, filtering matching that applied to full-length reads could not be performed. To assign V/J genes and CDR3, sequences were annotated using PyIR, a Python wrapper for IgBLAST v1.9, with IMGT germline references. Any read was removed if the V/J assignment was weak (E-value above 1e-6), the CDR3 was missing, or the read contained stop codons, out-of-frame junctions, or ambiguous translated residues. A V3J clonotype was defined by an identical inferred V gene, J gene, and CDR3 amino acid sequence. Percentage overlap between repertoires was calculated by dividing the number of shared unique clonotypes by the size of the smaller repertoire. Three approaches were used to assess repertoire richness: RTK rarefaction, the Chao1 estimator, and Recon v2.1 estimates of unobserved clonotypes. For all TCRbeta clonotypes obtained by the gDNA method from a handful of donors, generation probabilities were computed with OLGA. TCRdb's version of the immuneACCESS table is confined to in-frame rearrangements and falls short of the full clone set. An unresolved V gene accounts for under half of the shortfall where checked; the remainder is of unknown origin. V, J and clone size are those of that table, while D and trimming were read from the DNA. The sample includes roughly 2.1 million clones, with roughly 91% observed a single time. The top ten clones comprise 1.5% to 2% of the sample.

On the study overall, not on this receptor specifically: When several donors were compared, the shared fraction of clonotypes was about 5.5% for naive CD4, 3.5% for naive CD8, more than 2% for memory CD4, and roughly 0.43% for memory CD8. Sampling was limited to blood, and TCR repertoires in tissue likely differ from TCR repertoires in blood. Compared with non-shared clonotypes, the clonotypes found in all four sorted-subset donors had higher generation probabilities. Estimated clonotype richness was generally larger for naive than for memory subsets. Because the study included only a small number of donors, the genetic and exposure-history diversity represented was limited. Pairwise subsampling led to the expectation that sequencing depth would affect the degree of clonotype sharing among donors. Incomplete sequencing was indicated by rarefaction of sorted-subset datasets, despite the large sequencing depth.

CD8 naive samples were CD45RO-negative cells positively selected for CCR7, giving a CD45RA+CCR7+ population that excluded TemRA cells. Healthy HIV-negative adults with no recently reported acute infections or vaccinations were included as donors. Only Caucasian adults living in Nashville, Tennessee, USA were represented among the donors. Blood was collected by leukapheresis, and PBMCs were isolated by Ficoll-Histopaque density gradient centrifugation and then cryopreserved in liquid nitrogen vapor phase. Analytical flow cytometry was used to check the purity and quantity of every magnetically sorted T cell population. Genomic DNA was isolated from every sorted fraction and measured by UV absorbance on a Nanodrop 2000c. Trimming takes 4 bases from V and 2 bases from J, and the germline ends sit 10 bases apart. Spanning cysteine to phenylalanine, the CDR3 consists of 13 amino acids. The read is trimmed to its CDR3 DNA, 39 bases read in frame from base 1. As encoded in the germline V gene, CDR1 is SGHTS while CDR2 is YDEGEE.

This clonotype was sampled from a man aged 18 to 29 in good health. Some clones in this sample may be carry-over from other donors' samples. Sequenced material: naive CD8+ T cells from PBMCs. In light of the paper, this sample's cell subset or site label describes: CD45RA+CCR7+. Recombination joined TRBV5-8 with TRBJ2-7, with no confidently assigned D gene. Here the CDR3 is given as CASSPKGPYEQYF. The nucleotides read TGTGCCAGCAGCCCAAAAGGTCCCTACGAGCAGTACTTC. With the rest looked up from the reference TRBV5-8 and TRBJ2-7 genes rather than sequenced, the full variable domain is EAGVTQSPTHLIKTRGQQATLRCSPISGHTSVYWYQQALGLGLQFLLWYDEGEERNRGNFPPRFSGRQFPNYSSELNVNALELEDSALYLCASSPKGPYEQYFGPGTRLTVT.